These 21 T cell receptor beta chains originate from one sample sequenced in a study of neurological immune-mediated disorders. Via MiXCR, TCRdb re-called the 5' RACE reads, giving one row per CDR3 protein. The table shows approximately 20,000 distinct CDR3 sequences, with approximately 7.3% occurring only once. What was sequenced was CD8+ T cells from blood. The receptors were sampled from a young woman with HTLV-1-associated myelopathy (HAM/TSP).

In its sample, this clonotype was seen many times. This chain joins TRBV5-6 and TRBJ1-1, with D possibly being TRBD1 (6 bases). The germline CDR1 and CDR2 sequences are SGHDT and YYEEEE. With 4 bases removed from V and 6 bases from J, the gap between germline ends came to 13 bases. This CDR3 spans 13 amino acids. CDR3 coding DNA: TGTGCCAGCAGCGGGGGCCTTGGGGCTGAAGCTTTCTTT. Protein product: CASSGGLGAEAFF.

In this sample, this clonotype turned up a few times. The chain has TRBV11-3 and TRBJ2-3; D not certain. Germline lookup yields CDR1 SGHNT and CDR2 YENEEA. CDR3 length: 13 residues. V was clipped by 4 bases and J by 7 bases, with 12 bases between them. The CDR3 DNA follows: TGTGCCAGCAGCTCATTCTCTGACTATACGCAGTATTTT. Its translation: CASSSFSDYTQYF.

This clonotype has ten or more counts. The chain has TRBV20-1 and TRBJ1-1; D gene ambiguous. Trimming cost V 6 bases and J 3 bases, with 17 bases left between them. The germline V gene encodes CDR1 DFQATT and CDR2 SNEGSKA (reference sequence). The CDR3 is 14 residues long. CDR3 sequence: CSARDGPWDTEAFF. The CDR3 bases are TGCAGTGCCCGAGACGGACCTTGGGACACTGAAGCTTTCTTT.

This clonotype was counted ten times or more. The chain carries TRBV9 and TRBJ1-3, with D perhaps matching TRBD1 (5 bases). Trimming stripped 3 bases from V and 2 bases from J, with 9 bases between. Per the germline V gene, CDR1 is SGDLS and CDR2 is YYNGEE. The CDR3 loop spans 14 amino acids. CDR3 in amino acids: CASSDGGPGNTIYF. DNA for the CDR3: TGTGCCAGCAGCGATGGGGGACCTGGAAACACCATATATTTT.

This clonotype was recorded at least ten times. The chain links TRBV20-1 to TRBJ1-2; a possible D gene is TRBD1 (6 bases). The CDR3 is 15 residues long. CDR1 is DFQATT, CDR2 SNEGSKA, per germline (reference sequence). V lost 0 bases to trimming and J lost 8 bases, with 19 bases between them. This CDR3 reads CSARDHRAGLRGYTF. CDR3 coding DNA: TGCAGTGCTAGAGATCACAGGGCAGGCCTGAGGGGCTACACCTTC.

The table lists this clonotype with many counts. A read error may explain this, as a much larger clone is one base away. The J gene is TRBJ1-1, the V gene TRBV12-3 or TRBV12-4, with D possibly being TRBD1 (5 bases). V was clipped by 3 bases and J by 3 bases, with 11 bases between them. The CDR3 has 14 residues. In nucleotides, the CDR3 is TGTGCCAGCAGTTTGGGTAGGGGAGACACTGAAGCTTTCTTT. As protein: CASSLGRGDTEAFF.

At least ten counts were recorded for this clonotype. The rearrangement links TRBV21-1 to TRBJ1-2. TRBV21-1 is recorded as a pseudogene. CDR3 length equals 12 residues. CDR3 region: CATAIGGYGYTF. The CDR3 bases are TGTGCCACCGCTATCGGGGGCTATGGCTACACCTTC.

There are many counts of this clonotype. The chain combines TRBV12-3 or TRBV12-4 with TRBJ2-7, with D unresolved. V lost 5 bases to trimming and J lost 2 bases, with 10 bases between them. The CDR3 length is 13 residues. CDR3 protein: CASSPTHTYEQYF. DNA of the CDR3: TGTGCCAGCAGTCCCACCCACACCTACGAGCAGTACTTC.

This clonotype has a count of ten or more. CDR3 loop: CASSESTGDQPQHF. CDR3 coding DNA: TGCGCCAGCAGTGAGTCGACTGGGGATCAGCCCCAGCATTTT. J is TRBJ1-5 and V is TRBV10-2; D unclear. The germline CDR1 and CDR2 sequences are WSHSY and SAAADI. The CDR3 has 14 residues. V shed 0 bases and J shed 5 bases, with 8 bases lying between them.

This clonotype was counted ten times or more. The rearrangement joins TRBV5-5 to TRBJ2-2, with 7 bases that match TRBD2. V lost 0 bases, J lost 5 bases, and 4 bases stayed unmatched. CDR1 is SGHKS, CDR2 YYEKEE, per germline (reference sequence). The CDR3 extends over 15 amino acids. The CDR3 here is CASSLEGRGTGELFF. CDR3 bases: TGTGCCAGCAGCTTGGAAGGGCGGGGGACCGGGGAGCTGTTTTTT.

In its sample, this clonotype ranks as medium-sized (0.01 to 0.1%). V usage is TRBV29-1 and J usage is TRBJ2-1; 10 bases align to TRBD2. J was trimmed by 1 base and V by 6 bases; bases with no gene match: 3. The CDR3 extends over 14 amino acids. Germline V gene lookup returns CDR1 SQVTM and CDR2 ANQGSEA. The CDR3 loop is CSVDSGGSYNEQFF. The CDR3 region has the DNA TGCAGCGTGGATAGCGGGGGGTCCTACAATGAGCAGTTCTTC.

This clonotype was picked up many times. CDR3 nucleotide sequence: TGTGCCAGCAGGCAGTCCGCGGGGGACACAGATACGCAGTATTTT. The encoded protein is CASRQSAGDTDTQYF. This chain links TRBV4-2 with TRBJ2-3; 7 bases agree with TRBD2. The junction had 8 bases not matched to a gene; V was cut back by 6 bases and J by 2 bases. CDR3 length: 15 amino acids. Germline CDR1 LGHNA, CDR2 YNFKEQ.

This clonotype occurred many times. This rearrangement joins TRBV5-6 to TRBJ2-7; 9 bases align to TRBD1. The CDR3 runs to 14 residues. Looked up from germline, CDR1 is SGHDT and CDR2 is YYEEEE. Losses at the gene ends were 4 bases for V and 4 bases for J; bases not matched to a gene: 6. The CDR3: CASSRTGVGYEQYF. CDR3 coding DNA: TGTGCCAGCAGCCGGACAGGGGTGGGATACGAGCAGTACTTC.

A word on this clonotype: A clone one base away is much larger, so this may be a read error. CDR3 nucleotide sequence: TGTGTCAGTAGCCAGACCGGGGGGCCCAGGGAGCAGTTCTTC. This translates into CVSSQTGGPREQFF. The chain is built from TRBV19 and TRBJ2-1; TRBD2 is a possible D gene (7 bases). Germline V lookup: CDR1 LNHDA, CDR2 SQIVND (reference sequence). The CDR3 loop spans 14 amino acids.

Ten or more counts support this clonotype. This chain uses TRBV5-1 with TRBJ1-4, with TRBD1 matching over 8 bases. The CDR3 runs 19 residues. The germline V gene has CDR1 SGHRS and CDR2 YFSETQ. J was trimmed by 3 bases and V by 1 base; bases with no gene match: 14. The CDR3 sequence is CASSLTGGRYRGANEKLFF. The CDR3 region has the DNA TGCGCCAGCAGCTTGACGGGAGGACGATACAGGGGGGCTAATGAAAAACTGTTTTTT.

This clonotype was found many times. V and J are TRBV4-2 and TRBJ1-3; 8 positions match TRBD1. The trim removed 3 bases at V and 6 bases at J, leaving 10 bases unmatched. This CDR3 region has 16 residues. Germline V gives CDR1 LGHNA, CDR2 YNFKEQ. CDR3 sequence (DNA): TGTGCCAGCAGCCAGATACGACAGGGGTTAGAAAACACCATATATTTT. This translates into CASSQIRQGLENTIYF.

This clonotype occurred many times. The chain uses TRBV4-2 and TRBJ2-7, with D perhaps matching TRBD2 (5 bases). CDR1 LGHNA and CDR2 YNFKEQ come from the germline V gene. The CDR3 length is 16 residues. V lost 0 bases and J lost 0, with 12 bases in between. The CDR3: CASSQDDGDTSYEQYF. The DNA of the CDR3 is TGTGCCAGCAGCCAAGATGACGGGGATACCTCCTACGAGCAGTACTTC.

At least ten counts were recorded for this clonotype. The chain recombines TRBV5-1 with TRBJ1-4; 7 bases align to TRBD1. CDR3 length: 15 amino acids. J gave up 8 bases and V 1 base, and 8 bases lay outside the gene matches. Per the germline V gene, CDR1 is SGHRS and CDR2 is YFSETQ. CDR3 sequence reads: CASSLNRGTQEKLFF. The CDR3, as DNA: TGCGCCAGCAGCTTGAACAGGGGTACCCAAGAAAAACTGTTTTTT. Full variable domain (missing parts from reference TRBV5-1 and TRBJ1-4): KAGVTQTPRYLIKTRGQQVTLSCSPISGHRSVSWYQQTPGQGLQFLFEYFSETQRNKGNFPGRFSGRQFSNSRSEMNVSTLELGDSALYLCASSLNRGTQEKLFFGSGTQLSVL.

In its sample, this clonotype was seen many times. The chain links TRBV11-2 to TRBJ1-1; TRBD1 might be the D (5 bases). Trimming left V 3 bases short and J 1 base short, with 6 bases between. In germline, CDR1 is SGHAT, CDR2 FQNNGV. The CDR3 is 13 residues long. CDR3 nucleotide sequence: TGTGCCAGCAGCTTTGGACAGAACACTGAAGCTTTCTTT. This encodes CASSFGQNTEAFF.

The chain links TRBV15 to TRBJ2-3; 10 positions match TRBD2. The germline CDR1 and CDR2 sequences are LNHNV and YYDKDF (reference sequence). The CDR3 length is 17 residues. Trimming removed 0 bases from V and 11 bases from J; junction bases left unmatched: 14. In DNA, the CDR3 is TGTGCCACCAGCAGAGATCAGCTAGCGGGGGCCTACAATGAGCAGTATTTT. Its translation is CATSRDQLAGAYNEQYF.

This clonotype appeared a few times. This chain connects TRBV5-6 to TRBJ1-6; 10 positions match TRBD1. The germline V gene has CDR1 SGHDT and CDR2 YYEEEE. The CDR3 contains 19 residues. J gave up 5 bases and V 4 bases, and 15 bases lay outside the gene matches. CDR3 DNA: TGTGCCAGCAGCCCAACCGGGACAGGGGACAGCGGTGATAATTCACCCCTCCACTTT. Translated, it gives CASSPTGTGDSGDNSPLHF. Complete variable domain (other parts from reference TRBV5-6 and TRBJ1-6): DAGVTQSPTHLIKTRGQQVTLRCSPKSGHDTVSWYQQALGQGPQFIFQYYEEEERQRGNFPDRFSGHQFPNYSSELNVNALLLGDSALYLCASSPTGTGDSGDNSPLHFGNGTRLTVT.